A selection of T cell receptor beta chains follows, all from one sample in a study of identical twins. MiXCR was run by TCRdb on the 5' RACE reads, yielding one entry per CDR3 protein. The table includes about 280,000 distinct CDR3 sequences, about 8.9% detected once. The same sample was also used in a study of yellow fever vaccine responses in identical twins.

The specimen was memory (CD45RO+) T cells sorted from blood. The receptor source for this set is a woman between 18 and 30 years old in good health. Each CDR3 is given with its conserved first and last residue. A D gene is named only where the DNA matches it firmly. A clone size is listed for some rows: how often the clone was seen (once, few, many), or a class if it is expanded.

clone_size: many
d_call: TRBD1
j_call: TRBJ1-5
v_call: TRBV6-1
cdr3_nt: TGTGCCAGCAGTGACAGGGGGCAGAGCAATCAGCCCCAGCATTTT
cdr3_aa: CASSDRGQSNQPQHF

clone_size: many
d_call: TRBD2
j_call: TRBJ2-1
v_call: TRBV24-1
cdr3_nt: TGTGCCACCAGTGATTTGACTAGCGGGGGGTTCAATGAGCAGTTCTTC
cdr3_aa: CATSDLTSGGFNEQFF

clone_size: NA
d_call: TRBD1
j_call: TRBJ2-1
v_call: TRBV12-3/TRBV12-4
cdr3_nt: TGTGCCAGCCAGGACAGGTCGGGTATCAATGAGCAGTTCTTC
cdr3_aa: CASQDRSGINEQFF

clone_size: many
d_call: NA
j_call: TRBJ1-1
v_call: TRBV11-2
cdr3_nt: TGTGCCAGCAGCTTTTTAGATAGAAACACTGAAGCTTTCTTT
cdr3_aa: CASSFLDRNTEAFF

clone_size: NA
d_call: TRBD1
j_call: TRBJ2-5
v_call: TRBV5-1
cdr3_nt: TGCGCCAGCAGTGAGGGACAGAATGGGGCAAGAGAGACCCAGTACTTC
cdr3_aa: CASSEGQNGARETQYF

clone_size: few
d_call: NA
j_call: TRBJ1-5
v_call: TRBV6-1
cdr3_nt: TGTGCCAGCAGTCCGCAGTACGATCAGCCCCAGCATTTT
cdr3_aa: CASSPQYDQPQHF

clone_size: many
d_call: NA
j_call: TRBJ2-1
v_call: TRBV27
cdr3_nt: TGTGCCAGCAGTTTGAGGGGTATGGCGGGCAATGAGCAGTTCTTC
cdr3_aa: CASSLRGMAGNEQFF

clone_size: many
d_call: TRBD2
j_call: TRBJ2-3
v_call: TRBV7-6
cdr3_nt: TGTGCCAGCAGCTTAGCCGGGCGGGGGGCCTACACAGATACGCAGTATTTT
cdr3_aa: CASSLAGRGAYTDTQYF

clone_size: many
d_call: NA
j_call: TRBJ2-2
v_call: TRBV20-1
cdr3_nt: TGCAGTGCTAGAGTCGGAGGGGACCCCACCGGGGAGCTGTTTTTT
cdr3_aa: CSARVGGDPTGELFF

clone_size: NA
d_call: TRBD1
j_call: TRBJ1-4
v_call: TRBV5-1
cdr3_nt: TGCGCCAGCAGCTTCGGACAGGGGGAAAAACTGTTTTTT
cdr3_aa: CASSFGQGEKLFF

clone_size: many
d_call: NA
j_call: TRBJ2-2
v_call: TRBV12-3/TRBV12-4
cdr3_nt: TGTGCCAGCAGGCCGTACAGAAACACCGGGGAGCTGTTTTTT
cdr3_aa: CASRPYRNTGELFF

clone_size: few
d_call: TRBD2
j_call: TRBJ2-5
v_call: TRBV3-1
cdr3_nt: TGTGCCACCAGCCAAGGAAACGGAGCGGGAGTTCGGCAAGAGACCCAGTACTTC
cdr3_aa: CATSQGNGAGVRQETQYF

clone_size: many
d_call: TRBD1
j_call: TRBJ1-1
v_call: TRBV5-6
cdr3_nt: TGTGCCAGCAGCTTTGTAGGGGGCGGGACTGAAGCTTTCTTT
cdr3_aa: CASSFVGGGTEAFF

clone_size: many
d_call: NA
j_call: TRBJ1-1
v_call: TRBV18
cdr3_nt: TGTGCCAGCTCACCACAGGGAGGAGAAACTGAAGCTTTCTTT
cdr3_aa: CASSPQGGETEAFF

clone_size: few
d_call: TRBD2
j_call: TRBJ2-3
v_call: TRBV5-1
cdr3_nt: TGCGCCAGCAGCTTCCTGACTAGCGATACGGATACGCAGTATTTT
cdr3_aa: CASSFLTSDTDTQYF

clone_size: few
d_call: NA
j_call: TRBJ2-5
v_call: TRBV3-1
cdr3_nt: TGTGCCAGCAGCCAAGCGGCCACGGAGGAGGAGACCCAGTACTTC
cdr3_aa: CASSQAATEEETQYF

clone_size: NA
d_call: NA
j_call: TRBJ1-2
v_call: TRBV14
cdr3_nt: TGTGCCAGCAGCCCTGGTGGGGGCCCCTATGGCTACACCTTC
cdr3_aa: CASSPGGGPYGYTF

clone_size: few
d_call: NA
j_call: TRBJ1-1
v_call: TRBV18
cdr3_nt: TGTGCCAGCTCACCTCCGGGCCCCGGGAGGACTGAAGCTTTCTTT
cdr3_aa: CASSPPGPGRTEAFF

clone_size: NA
d_call: NA
j_call: TRBJ2-5
v_call: TRBV20-1
cdr3_nt: TGCAGTGCTATCGGCCCGGGGACCCGGGAGACCCAGTACTTC
cdr3_aa: CSAIGPGTRETQYF

clone_size: NA
d_call: TRBD1
j_call: TRBJ2-6
v_call: TRBV6-1
cdr3_nt: TGTGCCAGCAGGAAGGGGGACAGACGCTCTGGGGCCAACGTCCTGACTTTC
cdr3_aa: CASRKGDRRSGANVLTF

clone_size: NA
d_call: TRBD2
j_call: TRBJ2-3
v_call: TRBV28
cdr3_nt: TGTGCCAGCAGTAAGCGGGAGGGCACAGATACGCAGTATTTT
cdr3_aa: CASSKREGTDTQYF

clone_size: NA
d_call: NA
j_call: TRBJ2-2
v_call: TRBV6-1
cdr3_nt: TGTGCCAGCACCCCCCGTGGTGTAAACACCGGGGAGCTGTTTTTT
cdr3_aa: CASTPRGVNTGELFF

clone_size: NA
d_call: NA
j_call: TRBJ2-1
v_call: TRBV18
cdr3_nt: TGTGCCAGCTCACCACCCGCCGCTATCCGGGGGCCGCACAATGAGCAGTTCTTC
cdr3_aa: CASSPPAAIRGPHNEQFF

clone_size: few
d_call: TRBD2
j_call: TRBJ2-3
v_call: TRBV7-9
cdr3_nt: TGTGCCAGCAGCTCAATTCTAGCGGGTAGCACAGATACGCAGTATTTT
cdr3_aa: CASSSILAGSTDTQYF

clone_size: many
d_call: NA
j_call: TRBJ1-6
v_call: TRBV20-1
cdr3_nt: TGCAGTGCTCACACAGGGTATCCACCCCTCCACTTT
cdr3_aa: CSAHTGYPPLHF

clone_size: few
d_call: NA
j_call: TRBJ2-3
v_call: TRBV4-1
cdr3_nt: TGCGCCAGCAGCCAAGATGGCCCGGGTCTTACAGATACGCAGTATTTT
cdr3_aa: CASSQDGPGLTDTQYF

clone_size: many
d_call: NA
j_call: TRBJ1-3
v_call: TRBV12-3/TRBV12-4
cdr3_nt: TGTGCCAGCAGTCAAGATATCTTCTCTGGAAACACCATATATTTT
cdr3_aa: CASSQDIFSGNTIYF

clone_size: few
d_call: TRBD2
j_call: TRBJ2-1
v_call: TRBV10-3
cdr3_nt: TGTGCCATCAGTGAGCGAGGCGGGGGGTCCTACAATGAGCAGTTCTTC
cdr3_aa: CAISERGGGSYNEQFF

clone_size: many
d_call: NA
j_call: TRBJ2-6
v_call: TRBV5-1
cdr3_nt: TGCGCCAGCAGCAGAGGACGGGACTTGGGGGCCAACGTCCTGACTTTC
cdr3_aa: CASSRGRDLGANVLTF

clone_size: NA
d_call: TRBD2
j_call: TRBJ2-1
v_call: TRBV9
cdr3_nt: TGTGCCAGCAGCGTAGGGGGCGGGGGTCGGTACAATGAGCAGTTCTTC
cdr3_aa: CASSVGGGGRYNEQFF

clone_size: NA
d_call: NA
j_call: TRBJ2-5
v_call: TRBV25-1
cdr3_nt: TGTGCCAGTAAGGGGATCTTAGAGACCCAGTACTTC
cdr3_aa: CASKGILETQYF

clone_size: few
d_call: TRBD2
j_call: TRBJ2-1
v_call: TRBV20-1
cdr3_nt: TGCAGTGCCGGGACTAGCAGTTACAATGAGCAGTTCTTC
cdr3_aa: CSAGTSSYNEQFF

clone_size: many
d_call: NA
j_call: TRBJ1-6
v_call: TRBV6-1
cdr3_nt: TGTGCCAGCAGATCAGAAAGGAGGGTGAGGAATTCACCCCTCCACTTT
cdr3_aa: CASRSERRVRNSPLHF

clone_size: few
d_call: NA
j_call: TRBJ2-1
v_call: TRBV20-1
cdr3_nt: TGCAGTGCTAGAGATGATGGCGGCCAGGAGTTCTTC
cdr3_aa: CSARDDGGQEFF

clone_size: few
d_call: TRBD1
j_call: TRBJ1-2
v_call: TRBV28
cdr3_nt: TGTGCCAGCACCAGGGGGCTGAATGGCTACACCTTC
cdr3_aa: CASTRGLNGYTF

clone_size: NA
d_call: TRBD1
j_call: TRBJ2-5
v_call: TRBV27
cdr3_nt: TGTGCCAGCAGTTTGTATACGGGACAGGCCCAAGAGACCCAGTACTTC
cdr3_aa: CASSLYTGQAQETQYF

clone_size: few
d_call: NA
j_call: TRBJ2-1
v_call: TRBV6-2/TRBV6-3
cdr3_nt: TGTGCCAGCAGCCGGCGGCCGCCGGAGGATGAGCAGTTCTTC
cdr3_aa: CASSRRPPEDEQFF

clone_size: few
d_call: NA
j_call: TRBJ2-2
v_call: TRBV7-2
cdr3_nt: TGTGCCAGCAGCTTTTCCCGGGGTGACCCGAACACCGGGGAGCTGTTTTTT
cdr3_aa: CASSFSRGDPNTGELFF

clone_size: many
d_call: NA
j_call: TRBJ2-5
v_call: TRBV9
cdr3_nt: TGTGCCAGCAGCCCCCAAAACCAAGAGACCCAGTACTTC
cdr3_aa: CASSPQNQETQYF

clone_size: many
d_call: TRBD2
j_call: TRBJ2-3
v_call: TRBV20-1
cdr3_nt: TGCAGTGCTCCTAGCGGGGGGGCAGATACGCAGTATTTT
cdr3_aa: CSAPSGGADTQYF

clone_size: few
d_call: NA
j_call: TRBJ2-6
v_call: TRBV5-6
cdr3_nt: TGTGCCAGCAGCTTATTGGGGATGGTGTCTGGGGCCAACGTCCTGACTTTC
cdr3_aa: CASSLLGMVSGANVLTF

clone_size: NA
d_call: NA
j_call: TRBJ2-3
v_call: TRBV3-1
cdr3_nt: TGTGCCACCAGCGAGATGGGGAATACCTACACAGATACGCAGTATTTT
cdr3_aa: CATSEMGNTYTDTQYF

clone_size: NA
d_call: TRBD1
j_call: TRBJ2-7
v_call: TRBV18
cdr3_nt: TGTGCCAGCTCACCGATAGGACAGGGTCAAGGCGAGCAGTACTTC
cdr3_aa: CASSPIGQGQGEQYF

clone_size: many
d_call: TRBD1
j_call: TRBJ1-3
v_call: TRBV5-1
cdr3_nt: TGCGCCAGCAGCTCCGCCGGGACAGGTTCTGGAAACACCATATATTTT
cdr3_aa: CASSSAGTGSGNTIYF

clone_size: NA
d_call: TRBD1
j_call: TRBJ2-2
v_call: TRBV28
cdr3_nt: TGTGCCAGCAGAAAACAGGGGACCGGGGAGCTGTTTTTT
cdr3_aa: CASRKQGTGELFF

clone_size: NA
d_call: TRBD1
j_call: TRBJ1-5
v_call: TRBV5-6
cdr3_nt: TGTGCCAGCAGCTTCCAGGGGGCATTTGGCAATCAGCCCCAGCATTTT
cdr3_aa: CASSFQGAFGNQPQHF

clone_size: NA
d_call: NA
j_call: TRBJ2-5
v_call: TRBV3-1
cdr3_nt: TGTGCCAGCAGCCGGAGGGCCGAGTACCAAGAGACCCAGTACTTC
cdr3_aa: CASSRRAEYQETQYF

clone_size: few
d_call: TRBD1
j_call: TRBJ2-7
v_call: TRBV14
cdr3_nt: TGTGCCAGCAGCCCCCCATCCGGGACAGGGGCCTACGAGCAGTACTTC
cdr3_aa: CASSPPSGTGAYEQYF

clone_size: NA
d_call: TRBD2
j_call: TRBJ2-1
v_call: TRBV15
cdr3_nt: TGTGCCACCAGCAGAGATCAGGGACTAGCGGGTGGGGGTCGTGAGCAGTTCTTC
cdr3_aa: CATSRDQGLAGGGREQFF

clone_size: NA
d_call: TRBD1
j_call: TRBJ2-1
v_call: TRBV3-1
cdr3_nt: TGTGCCAGCAGCCACCGGGACAGTTCGAATGAGCAGTTCTTC
cdr3_aa: CASSHRDSSNEQFF

clone_size: NA
d_call: NA
j_call: TRBJ2-5
v_call: TRBV12-3/TRBV12-4
cdr3_nt: TGTGCCACCCGGCCGCAGGGGGGGGGAGAGACCCAGTACTTC
cdr3_aa: CATRPQGGGETQYF

clone_size: many
d_call: NA
j_call: TRBJ1-2
v_call: TRBV3-1
cdr3_nt: TGTGCCAGCAGCCATATCTATGGCTACACCTTC
cdr3_aa: CASSHIYGYTF

clone_size: many
d_call: NA
j_call: TRBJ2-1
v_call: TRBV7-8
cdr3_nt: TGTGCCAGCAGCTTAGTTGTTCTCAATGAGCAGTTCTTC
cdr3_aa: CASSLVVLNEQFF

clone_size: many
d_call: TRBD2
j_call: TRBJ2-2
v_call: TRBV4-1
cdr3_nt: TGCGCCAGCAGCCGGCTTACCCGGACTAGCGGGAGGGAAACCGGGGAGCTGTTTTTT
cdr3_aa: CASSRLTRTSGRETGELFF

clone_size: many
d_call: TRBD2
j_call: TRBJ2-3
v_call: TRBV12-3/TRBV12-4
cdr3_nt: TGTGCCAGCAGTACCGGACTAGCGGGAGATACGCAGTATTTT
cdr3_aa: CASSTGLAGDTQYF

clone_size: few
d_call: TRBD1
j_call: TRBJ1-4
v_call: TRBV18
cdr3_nt: TGTGCCAGCTCCGCGGGACAGGGAGAGGGAGAAAAACTGTTTTTT
cdr3_aa: CASSAGQGEGEKLFF

clone_size: many
d_call: NA
j_call: TRBJ2-7
v_call: TRBV12-3/TRBV12-4
cdr3_nt: TGTGCCAGCAGTTTAGGACTCGGCGAGCAGTACTTC
cdr3_aa: CASSLGLGEQYF

clone_size: few
d_call: NA
j_call: TRBJ2-5
v_call: TRBV20-1
cdr3_nt: TGCAGTGCTACCCCAGGGGGGAGGGGGGAGACCCAGTACTTC
cdr3_aa: CSATPGGRGETQYF